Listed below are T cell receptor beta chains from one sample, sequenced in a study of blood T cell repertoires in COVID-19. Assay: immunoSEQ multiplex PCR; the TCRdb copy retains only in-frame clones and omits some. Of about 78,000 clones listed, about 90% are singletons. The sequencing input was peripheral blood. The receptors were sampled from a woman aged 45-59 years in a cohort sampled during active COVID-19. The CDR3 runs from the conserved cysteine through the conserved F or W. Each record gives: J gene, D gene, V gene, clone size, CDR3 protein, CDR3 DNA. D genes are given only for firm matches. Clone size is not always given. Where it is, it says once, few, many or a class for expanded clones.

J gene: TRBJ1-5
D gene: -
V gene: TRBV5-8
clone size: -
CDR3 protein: CASSLDPRPQHF
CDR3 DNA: TGTGCCAGCAGCTTGGACCCCAGGCCCCAGCATTTT

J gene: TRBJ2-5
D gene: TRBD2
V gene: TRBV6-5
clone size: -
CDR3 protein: CASSYLTSGSRETQYF
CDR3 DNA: TGTGCCAGCAGTTACTTGACTAGCGGGAGTCGGGAGACCCAGTACTTC

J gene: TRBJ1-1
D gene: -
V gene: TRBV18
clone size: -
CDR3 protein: CASSPFGEGVGGTEAFF
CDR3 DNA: TGTGCCAGCTCACCATTTGGAGAGGGGGTTGGTGGCACTGAAGCTTTCTTT

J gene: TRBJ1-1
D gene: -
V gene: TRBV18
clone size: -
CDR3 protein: CASSRSRTENTEAFF
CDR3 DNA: TGTGCCAGCTCACGATCGCGGACTGAGAACACTGAAGCTTTCTTT

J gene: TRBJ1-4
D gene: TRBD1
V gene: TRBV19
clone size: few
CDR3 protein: CASSIDRDSLEKLFF
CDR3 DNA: TGTGCCAGTAGTATAGATCGGGACAGCCTTGAAAAACTGTTTTTT

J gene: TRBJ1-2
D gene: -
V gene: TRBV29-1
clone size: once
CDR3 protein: CSVGGQGGGVYGYTF
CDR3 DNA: TGCAGCGTTGGGGGCCAGGGTGGAGGGGTTTATGGCTACACCTTC

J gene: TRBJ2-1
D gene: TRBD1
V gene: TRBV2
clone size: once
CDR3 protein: CASGKQGVNEQFF
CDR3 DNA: TGTGCCAGCGGTAAACAGGGGGTTAATGAGCAGTTCTTC

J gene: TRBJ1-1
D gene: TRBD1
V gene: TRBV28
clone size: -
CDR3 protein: CASSTGEGTEAFF
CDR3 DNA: TGTGCCAGCAGCACAGGGGAAGGCACTGAAGCTTTCTTT

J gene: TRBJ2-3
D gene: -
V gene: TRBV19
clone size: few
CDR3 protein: CASSTQFRSTDTQYF
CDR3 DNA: TGTGCCAGTAGCACCCAATTTCGGAGCACAGATACGCAGTATTTT

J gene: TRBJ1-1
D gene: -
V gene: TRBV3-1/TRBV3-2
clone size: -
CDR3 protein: CASSQGPEAFF
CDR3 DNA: TGTGCCAGCAGCCAAGGGCCTGAAGCTTTCTTT

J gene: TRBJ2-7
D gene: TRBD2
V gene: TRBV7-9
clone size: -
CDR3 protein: CASSLDSGRYEQYF
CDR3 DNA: TGTGCCAGCAGCTTAGATAGCGGGAGGTACGAGCAGTACTTC

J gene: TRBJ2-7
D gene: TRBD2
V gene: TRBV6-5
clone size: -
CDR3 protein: CASFWRSGGQEQYF
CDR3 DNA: TGTGCCAGCTTCTGGCGGTCGGGAGGGCAGGAGCAGTACTTC

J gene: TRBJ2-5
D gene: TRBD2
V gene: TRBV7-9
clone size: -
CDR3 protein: CASSPRTSGSGTQYF
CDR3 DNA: TGTGCCAGCAGCCCTAGGACTAGCGGGAGTGGGACCCAGTACTTC

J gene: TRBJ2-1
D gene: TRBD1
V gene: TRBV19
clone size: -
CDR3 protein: CASRGQGAYNEQFF
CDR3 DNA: TGTGCCAGTAGGGGACAGGGGGCCTACAATGAGCAGTTCTTC

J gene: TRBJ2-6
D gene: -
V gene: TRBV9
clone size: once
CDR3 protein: CASSVRGTLSGANVLTF
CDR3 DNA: TGTGCCAGCAGCGTCAGGGGCACCCTCTCTGGGGCCAACGTCCTGACTTTC

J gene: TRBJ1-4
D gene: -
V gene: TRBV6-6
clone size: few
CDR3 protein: CASADSGNEKLFF
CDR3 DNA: TGTGCCAGCGCGGACAGCGGAAATGAAAAACTGTTTTTT

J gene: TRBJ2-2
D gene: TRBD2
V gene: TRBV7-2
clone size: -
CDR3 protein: CASSLAGTPGLAGGVGELFF
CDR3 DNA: TGTGCCAGCAGCTTAGCGGGAACTCCGGGACTAGCGGGAGGGGTCGGGGAGCTGTTTTTT

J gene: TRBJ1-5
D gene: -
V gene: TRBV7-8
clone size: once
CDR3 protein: CASSLTRVGEGSNQPQHF
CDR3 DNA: TGTGCCAGCAGCTTAACGCGGGTCGGGGAAGGTAGCAATCAGCCCCAGCATTTT

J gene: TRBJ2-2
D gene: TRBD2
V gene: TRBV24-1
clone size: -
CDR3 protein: CATSDPTSGEGGELFF
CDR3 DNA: TGTGCCACCAGTGACCCGACTAGCGGGGAGGGCGGGGAGCTGTTTTTT

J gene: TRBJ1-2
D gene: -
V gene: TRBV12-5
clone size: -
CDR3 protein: CASGLVGVDTRIYGYTF
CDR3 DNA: TGTGCTAGTGGTTTGGTGGGAGTTGATACCCGTATATATGGCTACACCTTC

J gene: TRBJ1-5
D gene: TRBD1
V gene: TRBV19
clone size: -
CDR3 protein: CASSPGTAPSNQPQHF
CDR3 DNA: TGTGCCAGTAGTCCCGGGACAGCCCCTAGCAATCAGCCCCAGCATTTT

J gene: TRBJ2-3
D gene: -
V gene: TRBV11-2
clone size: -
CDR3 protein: CASSLDQDFTDTQYF
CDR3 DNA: TGTGCCAGCAGCTTAGATCAGGACTTCACAGATACGCAGTATTTT

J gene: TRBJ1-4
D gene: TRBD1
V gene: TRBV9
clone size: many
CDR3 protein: CASSLRDRGATNEKLFF
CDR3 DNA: TGTGCCAGCAGCTTACGGGACAGGGGGGCAACTAATGAAAAACTGTTTTTT

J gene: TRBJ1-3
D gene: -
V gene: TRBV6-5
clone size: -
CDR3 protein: CASRQVPGNTIYF
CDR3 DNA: TGTGCCAGCAGACAGGTCCCTGGAAACACCATATATTTT

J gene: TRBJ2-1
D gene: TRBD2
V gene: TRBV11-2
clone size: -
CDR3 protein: CASSSAGLAGVGEQFF
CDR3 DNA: TGTGCCAGCAGCTCCGCGGGACTAGCGGGAGTAGGTGAGCAGTTCTTC

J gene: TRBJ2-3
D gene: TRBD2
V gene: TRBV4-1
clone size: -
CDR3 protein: CASSQDLAGGIDTQYF
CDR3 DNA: TGCGCCAGCAGCCAAGACTTAGCGGGAGGGATAGATACGCAGTATTTT

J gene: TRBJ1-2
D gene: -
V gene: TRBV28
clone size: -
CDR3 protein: CAISPPSPRGRYGYTF
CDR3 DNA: TGTGCCATTTCGCCCCCTTCTCCCAGGGGTCGCTATGGCTACACCTTC

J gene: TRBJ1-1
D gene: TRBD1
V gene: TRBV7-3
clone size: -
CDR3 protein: CASSDRDPSTTRAFF
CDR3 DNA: TGTGCCAGCAGCGACAGGGACCCCTCAACCACCAGAGCTTTCTTT

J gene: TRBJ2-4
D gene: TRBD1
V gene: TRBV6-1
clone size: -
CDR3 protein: CASSDTGGMSYF
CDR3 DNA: TGTGCCAGCAGTGATACAGGGGGAATGTCGTACTTC

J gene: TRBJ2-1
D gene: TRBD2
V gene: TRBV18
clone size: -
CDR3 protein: CASSPGTSGRGYNEQFF
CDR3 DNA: TGTGCCAGCTCACCGGGGACTAGCGGGAGGGGATACAATGAGCAGTTCTTC

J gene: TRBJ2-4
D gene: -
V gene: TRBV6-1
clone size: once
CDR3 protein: CASSGTALLAKNIQYF
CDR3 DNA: TGTGCCAGCAGTGGGACAGCCTTACTAGCCAAAAACATTCAGTACTTC

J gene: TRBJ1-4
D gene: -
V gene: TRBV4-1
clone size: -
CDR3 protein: CASSRVPDAEKLFF
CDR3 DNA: TGCGCCAGCAGCCGAGTCCCTGATGCGGAAAAACTGTTTTTT

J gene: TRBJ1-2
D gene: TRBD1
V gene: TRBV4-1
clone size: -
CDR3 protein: CASSQDSATGFTNYGYTF
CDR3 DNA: TGCGCCAGCAGCCAAGACTCAGCGACAGGGTTCACTAACTATGGCTACACCTTC

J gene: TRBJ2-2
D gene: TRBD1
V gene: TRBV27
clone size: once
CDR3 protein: CASAGTGRTGELFF
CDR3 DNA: TGTGCCAGTGCCGGGACAGGGAGAACCGGGGAGCTGTTTTTT

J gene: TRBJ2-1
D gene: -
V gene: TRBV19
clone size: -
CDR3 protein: CASSAPTHVVDEQFF
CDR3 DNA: TGTGCCAGTAGTGCCCCTACCCACGTCGTCGATGAGCAGTTCTTC

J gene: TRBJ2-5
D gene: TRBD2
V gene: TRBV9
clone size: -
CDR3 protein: CASSRGAGGQETQYF
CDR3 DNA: TGTGCCAGCTCTCGGGGAGCGGGAGGACAAGAGACCCAGTACTTC

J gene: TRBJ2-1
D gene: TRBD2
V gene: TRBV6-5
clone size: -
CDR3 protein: CASSPLAGEYNEQFF
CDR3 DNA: TGTGCCAGCAGTCCACTAGCGGGAGAGTACAATGAGCAGTTCTTC

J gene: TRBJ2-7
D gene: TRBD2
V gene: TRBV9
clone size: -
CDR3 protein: CASSRGLAGGRKDDEQYF
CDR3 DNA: TGTGCCAGCAGCCGGGGACTAGCGGGAGGGCGTAAGGACGACGAGCAGTACTTC

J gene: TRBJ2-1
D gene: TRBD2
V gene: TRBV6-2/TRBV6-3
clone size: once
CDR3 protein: CASSLLAGAPNEQFF
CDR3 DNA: TGTGCCAGCAGTTTACTAGCGGGAGCCCCCAATGAGCAGTTCTTC

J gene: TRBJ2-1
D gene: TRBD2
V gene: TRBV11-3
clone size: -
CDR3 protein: CASSLGGDEQFF
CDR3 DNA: TGTGCCAGCAGCTTGGGGGGGGATGAGCAGTTCTTC